The clone carrying this T cell receptor beta chain is a singleton in its sample. What it recognizes is unknown. The data belong to a study of cytomegalovirus exposure and HLA in healthy donors. Study-level results: For presence/absence analyses, sequencing depth was assumed to be roughly uniform across donors. In a later analysis, HLA-associated TCR beta chains were more clonally expanded than equally common others.

Both 60 Vbeta primers and 13 Jbeta primers went into the PCR. Profiled with immunoSEQ multiplex PCR; TCRdb holds only in-frame clones, not every one. The profile shows around 150,000 clones, approximately 78% of them singletons. CDR1 SEHNR and CDR2 FQNEAQ come from the germline V gene (reference sequence). Trimming took 1 base from V and 5 from J, leaving 11 bases between them. CDR3 size: 14 residues. Input material: PBMCs. The receptor was isolated from a woman aged 25 to 39 in good health and CMV-seropositive. The rearrangement links TRBV7-9 to TRBJ2-5; D might be TRBD2 (5 bases). The DNA for the CDR3 is TGTGCCAGCAGCTTAGTCGATGGGGAGGAGACCCAGTACTTC. It translates to CASSLVDGEETQYF.